This T cell receptor (beta chain) appears in the sequencing data of a study of PD-L1 blockade in urothelial cancer. Data came from immunoSEQ multiplex PCR; TCRdb stores just in-frame clones and leaves some out. The sample holds 17,000 or so clones; about 90% are singletons and the top ten take around 5.5%. The ends were cut back, 10 bases at V and 0 bases at J, with 13 bases in the middle. Germline-derived CDR1 and CDR2 are MNHEY and SMNVEV (reference sequence). The CDR3 is 14 residues long. The sample was PBMCs, taken around atezolizumab (anti-PD-L1) treatment. The chain employs TRBV27 and TRBJ2-1; the D is unclear. The origin of this receptor is a man between 45 and 60 years old with urothelial cancer. The CDR3: CATRSQASYNEQFF. DNA for the CDR3: TGTGCCACCAGGTCGCAGGCCTCCTACAATGAGCAGTTCTTC.